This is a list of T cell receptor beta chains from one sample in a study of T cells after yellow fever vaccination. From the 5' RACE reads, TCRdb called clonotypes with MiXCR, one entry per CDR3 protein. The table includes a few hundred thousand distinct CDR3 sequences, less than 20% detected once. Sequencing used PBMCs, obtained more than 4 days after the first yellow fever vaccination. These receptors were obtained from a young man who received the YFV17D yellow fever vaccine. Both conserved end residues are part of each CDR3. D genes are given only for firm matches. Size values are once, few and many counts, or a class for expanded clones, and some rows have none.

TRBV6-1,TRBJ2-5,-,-,TGTGCCAGCAGTCCAAATAATCAAGAGACCCAGTACTTC,CASSPNNQETQYF
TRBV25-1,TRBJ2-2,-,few,TGTGCCAGCAGTGAATCCGGCTGGGGGATAGGGACGGGCGTTGACACCGGGGAGCTGTTTTTT,CASSESGWGIGTGVDTGELFF
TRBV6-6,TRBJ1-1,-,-,TGTGCCAGCAGTTACTCTTGGAACACTGAAGCTTTCTTT,CASSYSWNTEAFF
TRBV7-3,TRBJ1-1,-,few,TGTGCCAGCAGTCCTTCTGGACCTAACACTGAAGCTTTCTTT,CASSPSGPNTEAFF
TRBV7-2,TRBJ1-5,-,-,TGTGCCAGCAGCCCTTCCAGGTGGAATCAGCCCCAGCATTTT,CASSPSRWNQPQHF
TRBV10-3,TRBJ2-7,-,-,TGTGCCATCAGTGAGTCCTTAGCTAGCTCCTACGAGCAGTACTTC,CAISESLASSYEQYF
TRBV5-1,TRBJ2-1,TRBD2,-,TGCGCCAGCAGCCAAGGGACTAGCGGGGGAGATGAGCAGTTCTTC,CASSQGTSGGDEQFF
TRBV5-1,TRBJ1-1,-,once,TGCGCCAGCAGCAGGGGTCTCATGAACACTGAAGCTTTCTTT,CASSRGLMNTEAFF
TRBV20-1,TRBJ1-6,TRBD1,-,TGCAGTGCTAGAGGACGGACAGGGAGTTCACCCCTCCACTTT,CSARGRTGSSPLHF
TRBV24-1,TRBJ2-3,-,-,TGTGCCACCAGTGATGCAGGGTCAGCGCAGTATTTT,CATSDAGSAQYF
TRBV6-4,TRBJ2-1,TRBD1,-,TGTGCCAGCAGTGACGCGGGACAGGCACCGAATGAGCAGTTCTTC,CASSDAGQAPNEQFF
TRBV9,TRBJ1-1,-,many,TGTGCCAGCAGCGTAGTGGACACTGAAGCTTTCTTT,CASSVVDTEAFF
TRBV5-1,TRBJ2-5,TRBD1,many,TGCGCCAGCAGCTCGACAGGGACGAGAGAGACCCAGTACTTC,CASSSTGTRETQYF
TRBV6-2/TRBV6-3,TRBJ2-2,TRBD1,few,TGTGCCAGCAGTTCCCCCGGGACAGGGGCCACCGGGGAGCTGTTTTTT,CASSSPGTGATGELFF
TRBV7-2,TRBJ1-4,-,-,TGTGCCAGCAGCTTAGCGGCAGGCCTAAATGAAAAACTGTTTTTT,CASSLAAGLNEKLFF
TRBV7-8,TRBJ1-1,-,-,TGTGCCAGCACCGGACAGCAGGGCACTGAAGCTTTCTTT,CASTGQQGTEAFF
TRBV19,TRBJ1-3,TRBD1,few,TGTGCCCCCAAGGGACAGGGGCACTCCGGAAACACCATATATTTT,CAPKGQGHSGNTIYF
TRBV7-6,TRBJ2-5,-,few,TGTGCCAGCAGCTTGGCCTTGGGGGCCGGGCACTTC,CASSLALGAGHF
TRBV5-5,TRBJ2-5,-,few,TGTGCCAGCAGCTTGGGAGTTTTAGCGGTAGAGACCCAGTACTTC,CASSLGVLAVETQYF
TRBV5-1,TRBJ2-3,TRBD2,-,TGCGCCAGCAGCTCAATACTAGCGGGGGGGCTTACGCAGTATTTT,CASSSILAGGLTQYF
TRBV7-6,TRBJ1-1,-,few,TGTGCCAGCAGCAAGAAGTGGCAGCGGGGGACTGAAGCTTTCTTT,CASSKKWQRGTEAFF
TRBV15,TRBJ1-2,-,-,TGTGCCACCAGCAGAGAGGGGTATGGCTACACCTTC,CATSREGYGYTF
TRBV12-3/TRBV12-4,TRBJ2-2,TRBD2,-,TGTGCCAGCCGGGGGGGGCCCCGCCCGACCGGGGAGCTGTTTTTT,CASRGGPRPTGELFF
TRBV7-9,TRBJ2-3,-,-,TGTGCCAGCAGCTTGTCAATGGGGAGCACAGATACGCAGTATTTT,CASSLSMGSTDTQYF
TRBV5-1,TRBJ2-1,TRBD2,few,TGCGCCAGCAGAGCGGCGGCGACTAGCGAACCTAAGTTCTTC,CASRAAATSEPKFF
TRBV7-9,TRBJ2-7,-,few,TGTGCCAGCACCTCCAATGCCGCCTCCTACGAGCAGTACTTC,CASTSNAASYEQYF
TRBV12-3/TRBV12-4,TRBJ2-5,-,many,TGTGCCAGCAGCCCCACAGAGGGGACCCAGTACTTC,CASSPTEGTQYF
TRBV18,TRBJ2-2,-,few,TGTGCCAGCTCACCTCAGGAGAACACCGGGGAGCTGTTTTTT,CASSPQENTGELFF
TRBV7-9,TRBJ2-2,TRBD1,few,TGTGCCAGCAGCCCCCGGACAGGGGGACCGAACACCGGGGAGCTGTTTTTT,CASSPRTGGPNTGELFF
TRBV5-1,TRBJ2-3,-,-,TGCGCCAGCAGCTTGGGATCGTCCGAGGGGGCAGATACGCAGTATTTT,CASSLGSSEGADTQYF
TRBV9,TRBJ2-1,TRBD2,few,TGTGCCAGCAGCGTAAGGTCTAGCGGGGGCCTAAGCTCCTACAATGAGCAGTTCTTC,CASSVRSSGGLSSYNEQFF
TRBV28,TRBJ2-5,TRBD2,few,TGTGCCAGCAGCGGACTAGCGAGGGGCCAAGAGACCCAGTACTTC,CASSGLARGQETQYF
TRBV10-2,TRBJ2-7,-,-,TGCGCCAGCCAGGACGGATCCGACGAGCAGTACTTC,CASQDGSDEQYF
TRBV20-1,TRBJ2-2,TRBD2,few,TGCAGTGCTCCTGTTCGGGGGGGGAACACCGGGGAGCTGTTTTTT,CSAPVRGGNTGELFF
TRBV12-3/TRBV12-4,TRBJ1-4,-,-,TGTGCCAGCAGTTTAGCGCTAGCGGGGAGCGAAAAACTGTTTTTT,CASSLALAGSEKLFF
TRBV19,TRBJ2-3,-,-,TGTGCCAGTTCACCCGTCAGGGCCGTCTGGGCAGATACGCAGTATTTT,CASSPVRAVWADTQYF
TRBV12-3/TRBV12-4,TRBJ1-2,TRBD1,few,TGTGCCAGCAGTTTAGCCGACTGGACAGGACTCTATGGCTACACCTTC,CASSLADWTGLYGYTF
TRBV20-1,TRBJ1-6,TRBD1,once,TGCAGTGCTAGAGTATTTGGACAGGGCTTGGGATCACCCCTCCACTTT,CSARVFGQGLGSPLHF
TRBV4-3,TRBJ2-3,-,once,TGCGCCAGCAGCCCCACGGGGGTTATCACAGATACGCAGTATTTT,CASSPTGVITDTQYF
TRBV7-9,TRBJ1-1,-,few,TGTGCCAGCAGCTTAGGGCCCCCGGGATCGGCCACTGAAGCTTTCTTT,CASSLGPPGSATEAFF
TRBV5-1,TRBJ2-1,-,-,TGCGCCAGCAGCTTGGATCCCTCCGCCTACAATGAGCAGTTCTTC,CASSLDPSAYNEQFF
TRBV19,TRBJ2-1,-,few,TGTGCCAGTAGTATCCCGGGAACATACAATGAGCAGTTCTTC,CASSIPGTYNEQFF
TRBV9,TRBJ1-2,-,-,TGTGCCAGCAGCGTAGCACCCGAGGGCAGGGGCTATGGCTACACCTTC,CASSVAPEGRGYGYTF
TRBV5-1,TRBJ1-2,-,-,TGCGCCAGCAGCTCAATCAGGGAGGGCTATGGCTACACCTTC,CASSSIREGYGYTF
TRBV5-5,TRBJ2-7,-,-,TGTGCCAGCAGCTTGGTGTTCCGGGAGTCCTACGAGCAGTACTTC,CASSLVFRESYEQYF
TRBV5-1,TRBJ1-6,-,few,TGCGCCAGCAGCGCCCGGGACGAAAATTCACCCCTCCACTTT,CASSARDENSPLHF
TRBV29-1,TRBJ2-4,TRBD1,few,TGCAGCGTTGAAAGGACAGGGGGCGAGACTCAGTACTTC,CSVERTGGETQYF
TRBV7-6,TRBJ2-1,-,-,TGTGCCAGTACGGGGGACCACCTCTACAATGAGCAGTTCTTC,CASTGDHLYNEQFF
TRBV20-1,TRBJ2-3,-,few,TGCAGTGCTAAATGGTCCGGGGCAGATACGCAGTATTTT,CSAKWSGADTQYF
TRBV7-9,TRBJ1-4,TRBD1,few,TGTGCCAGCAGAGGGACAGGGGTGGAAAAACTGTTTTTT,CASRGTGVEKLFF
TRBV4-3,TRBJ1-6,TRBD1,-,TGCGCCAGCAGCCAATCAGGGGGGAACCCCGATTCACCCCTCCACTTT,CASSQSGGNPDSPLHF
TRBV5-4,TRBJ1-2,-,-,TGTGCCAGCAGCTTGTCCGCGGGAGATAACTATGGCTACACCTTC,CASSLSAGDNYGYTF
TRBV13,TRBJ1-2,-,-,TGTGCCAGCAGCTTAGGAATGGGAACCGGCACCTTC,CASSLGMGTGTF
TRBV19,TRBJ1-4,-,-,TGTGCCAGCCGTCCTCTTGGCGGAAGGTTAAATGAAAAACTGTTTTTT,CASRPLGGRLNEKLFF
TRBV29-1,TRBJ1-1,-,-,TGCAGCGTCAGACAGAACTGGAACACTGAAGCTTTCTTT,CSVRQNWNTEAFF
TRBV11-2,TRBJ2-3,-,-,TGTGCCAGCAGCTTTAGCCGGGGCCAAGGGAATACGCAGTATTTT,CASSFSRGQGNTQYF
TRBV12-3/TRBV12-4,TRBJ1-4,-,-,TGTGCCAGCAGTTTAAGGACAGCTACTAATGAAAAACTGTTTTTT,CASSLRTATNEKLFF
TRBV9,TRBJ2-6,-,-,TGTGCCAGCAGCCCCCTCCGCTCTGGGGCCAACGTCCTGACTTTC,CASSPLRSGANVLTF
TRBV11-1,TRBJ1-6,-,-,TGTGCCAGCTCCTCAGGGGAAGAGTCACCCCTCCACTTT,CASSSGEESPLHF